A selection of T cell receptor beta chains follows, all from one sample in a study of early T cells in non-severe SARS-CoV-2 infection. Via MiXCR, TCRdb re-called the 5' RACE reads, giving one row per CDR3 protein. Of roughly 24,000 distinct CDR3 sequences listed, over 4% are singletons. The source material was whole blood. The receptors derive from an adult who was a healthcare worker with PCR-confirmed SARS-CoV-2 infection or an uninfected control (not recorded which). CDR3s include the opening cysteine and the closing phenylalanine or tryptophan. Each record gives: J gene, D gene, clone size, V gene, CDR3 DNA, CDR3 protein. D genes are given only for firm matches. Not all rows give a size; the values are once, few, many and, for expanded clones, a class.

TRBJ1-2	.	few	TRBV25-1	TGTGCCAGCAGTGTGACAACAGGGGGCTACACCTTC	CASSVTTGGYTF
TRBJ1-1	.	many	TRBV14	TGTGCCAGCAGCCAAGTCAGGACACGGGGGACTGAAGCTTTCTTT	CASSQVRTRGTEAFF
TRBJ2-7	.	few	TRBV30	TGTGCCTGGGGGGTCAGGGCCTACGAGCAGTACTTC	CAWGVRAYEQYF
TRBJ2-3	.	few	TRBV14	TGTGCCAGCAGCCAAGATTCCCTAGATACGCAGTATTTT	CASSQDSLDTQYF
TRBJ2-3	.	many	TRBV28	TGTGCCAGCAAGGGCGACATAAGCACAGATACGCAGTATTTT	CASKGDISTDTQYF
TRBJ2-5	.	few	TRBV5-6	TGTGCCAGCAGCCCGGTCGGAACAGGCCAAGAGACCCAGTACTTC	CASSPVGTGQETQYF
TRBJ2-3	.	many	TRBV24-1	TGTGCCACCAGTGATTTCCGGGACACAAACACAGATACGCAGTATTTT	CATSDFRDTNTDTQYF
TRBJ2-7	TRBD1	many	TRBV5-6	TGTGCCAGCAGCTTGGGGGACAGGAGCTCCTACGAGCAGTACTTC	CASSLGDRSSYEQYF
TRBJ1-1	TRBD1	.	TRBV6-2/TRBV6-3	TGTGCCAGCAGTTACTCGGGACAGTTCACTGAAGCTTTCTTT	CASSYSGQFTEAFF
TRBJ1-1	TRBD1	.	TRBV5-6	TGTGCCAGCAGCCCACAGGGGGCTGAAGCTTTCTTT	CASSPQGAEAFF
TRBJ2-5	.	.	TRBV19	TGTGCCAGTAGTATAGTTAGCAAAGAGACCCAGTACTTC	CASSIVSKETQYF
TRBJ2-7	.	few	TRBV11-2	TGTGCCAGCAGCTTGCTGGCCTACGAGCAGTACTTC	CASSLLAYEQYF
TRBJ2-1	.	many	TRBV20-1	TGCAGTGCTAGAGGAGGGAACTATGAGCAGTTCTTC	CSARGGNYEQFF
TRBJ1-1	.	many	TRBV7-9	TGTGCCAGCAGCTTAGAGGTCGATTCGTGGGACACTGAAGCTTTCTTT	CASSLEVDSWDTEAFF
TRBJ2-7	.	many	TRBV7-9	TGTGCCAGCAGCTTATCCACCAGGACGGGCGAGCAGTACTTC	CASSLSTRTGEQYF
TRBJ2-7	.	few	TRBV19	TGTGCCAGTAGCAGTTATGCGGACCCGGGGGAGCAGTACTTC	CASSSYADPGEQYF
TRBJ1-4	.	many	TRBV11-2	TGTGCCAGCAGCGTGTGGGCCGTTACTAATGAAAAACTGTTTTTT	CASSVWAVTNEKLFF
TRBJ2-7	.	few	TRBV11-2	TGTGCCAGCAGCCCACACCCGGTCGCCTACGAGCAGTACTTC	CASSPHPVAYEQYF
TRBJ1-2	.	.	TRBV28	TGTGCCAGCAGTGCCCCGACAGTCTATGGCTACACCTTC	CASSAPTVYGYTF
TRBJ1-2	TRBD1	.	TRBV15	TGTGCCACCAGCAGGACGGGACAGGGGACTATAGGCTACACCTTC	CATSRTGQGTIGYTF